The 17 T cell receptor beta chains reported below all come from one sample, sequenced in a study of blood T cell repertoires in COVID-19. This table comes from immunoSEQ multiplex PCR, and its TCRdb copy is limited to in-frame clones, with some not included. The top ten hold roughly 8.6% of the sample, which has approximately 160,000 clones, 84% seen once. Material: PBMCs or T cells enriched from blood (not recorded which). Receptor source: a woman between 50 and 59 years old who had recovered from COVID-19.

The rearrangement uses TRBV6-5 and TRBJ1-2, with 8 positions matching TRBD1. The germline V gene has CDR1 MNHEY and CDR2 SVGAGI. CDR3 length equals 14 residues. Trimming cost V 6 bases and J 0 bases; bases outside gene matches: 3. The CDR3 nucleotides are TGTGCCAGCAGGGAGGGACAGGCTAACTATGGCTACACCTTC. Translation: CASREGQANYGYTF.

The chain has TRBV28 and TRBJ1-1, with D possibly being TRBD1 (5 bases). Trimming removed 8 bases at V and 5 bases at J, with 9 bases between. CDR1 is MDHEN, CDR2 SYDVKM, per germline. The CDR3 is 11 residues long. CDR3 DNA sequence: TGTGCCAGCCGGGGGAGGACTGAAGCTTTCTTT. It is translated as CASRGRTEAFF.

The genes are TRBV7-3 and TRBJ2-2, with 8 bases fitting TRBD1. The ends lost 1 base at V and 0 bases at J; junction bases unmatched: 4. This CDR3 has 17 amino acids. Germline V CDR1 and CDR2: SGHTA, FQGTGA. CDR3 sequence (DNA): TGTGCCAGCAGCTTAAGGGCACAGGGGGCGAACACCGGGGAGCTGTTTTTT. Its protein is CASSLRAQGANTGELFF.

J is TRBJ1-3 and V is TRBV28, with D unresolved. The CDR3 runs to 15 residues. V was cut by 2 bases and J by 11 bases, with 19 bases left in between. CDR1 and CDR2 from the germline V gene are MDHEN and SYDVKM. The CDR3 DNA sequence: TGTGCCAGCAGTTTACGAGGAGCCGGGTTACGGTCCATATATTTT. Its translation: CASSLRGAGLRSIYF.

V and J are TRBV10-3 and TRBJ2-3, with 9 bases aligning to TRBD2. CDR1 is ENHRY and CDR2 is SYGVKD in the germline V gene. The CDR3 is 13 residues long. The V and J ends lost 9 bases and 2 bases, in that order; junction bases with no gene match: 3. This CDR3 reads CAISGGFTDTQYF. Here the CDR3 DNA reads TGTGCCATAAGCGGGGGGTTCACAGATACGCAGTATTTT.

The CDR3 loop is CASSFRENSPYTF. In DNA form, the CDR3 reads TGTGCCAGTAGTTTTCGAGAGAACAGCCCTTACACCTTC. The genes are TRBV19 and TRBJ1-2; D gene ambiguous. Looked up from germline, CDR1 is LNHDA and CDR2 is SQIVND (reference sequence). Trimming took 5 bases from V and 11 from J, leaving 18 bases between them. The CDR3 has 13 amino acids.

The gene calls are TRBV28 and TRBJ1-2; 11 nucleotides match TRBD1. V lost 6 bases and J lost 2; bases outside the gene matches: 8. Per the germline V gene, CDR1 is MDHEN and CDR2 is SYDVKM. The CDR3 length is 16 residues. The CDR3 loop is CASRGDRGASNYGYTF. As DNA, the CDR3 is TGTGCCAGCAGGGGGGACAGGGGGGCTTCGAACTATGGCTACACCTTC.

J is TRBJ2-5 and V is TRBV9, with TRBD2 matching over 9 bases. This CDR3 comprises 17 residues. J lost 2 bases, V lost 0 bases, and 8 bases had no gene match. Germline loops: CDR1 SGDLS, CDR2 YYNGEE. The CDR3 is CASSVAVTSGYQETQYF. The CDR3, as DNA: TGTGCCAGCAGCGTAGCCGTGACTAGCGGATATCAAGAGACCCAGTACTTC.

The chain links TRBV9 to TRBJ2-7, with 7 bases that match TRBD1. Germline V gene sequence: CDR1 SGDLS, CDR2 YYNGEE. The CDR3 covers 16 residues. Trimming removed 3 bases from V and 2 bases from J; junction bases left unmatched: 11. In DNA form, the CDR3 reads TGTGCCAGCAGCGCCTCCGACAGGGCTACGCCCTACGAGCAGTACTTC. Translation: CASSASDRATPYEQYF.

V and J are TRBV19 and TRBJ2-1; the match to TRBD2 covers 11 bases. Trimming took 5 bases from V and 7 from J; bases not matched to a gene: 10. The CDR3 runs 16 residues. Germline V lookup: CDR1 LNHDA, CDR2 SQIVND (reference sequence). The CDR3 loop is CASSGASGRIRNEQFF. The CDR3 DNA sequence: TGTGCCAGTAGTGGGGCTAGCGGGAGGATTAGGAATGAGCAGTTCTTC.

In its sample, this clone was seen many times. This sequence joins TRBV7-9 and TRBJ1-2, with 8 bases lining up with TRBD1. The J segment lost 4 bases and the V segment lost 1 base, leaving 2 bases of the junction unmatched. The germline V gene encodes CDR1 SEHNR and CDR2 FQNEAQ (reference sequence). The CDR3 is 14 amino acids. CDR3 in amino acids: CASSLDQGAYGYTF. The CDR3 DNA is TGTGCCAGCAGCTTAGACCAGGGGGCCTATGGCTACACCTTC.

The chain combines TRBV19 with TRBJ2-3; 7 nucleotides line up with TRBD1. Germline V gene data show CDR1 as LNHDA and CDR2 as SQIVND (reference sequence). CDR3 length equals 17 residues. V lost 3 bases and J lost 4; bases outside the gene matches: 13. CDR3 sequence: CASSMYGGRGSPDTQYF. CDR3 coding DNA: TGTGCCAGTAGTATGTATGGCGGCAGGGGGTCCCCAGATACGCAGTATTTT. Based on the CDR3 plus reference TRBV19 and TRBJ2-3, the full variable domain is DGGITQSPKYLFRKEGQNVTLSCEQNLNHDAMYWYRQDPGQGLRLIYYSQIVNDFQKGDIAEGYSVSREKKESFPLTVTSAQKNPTAFYLCASSMYGGRGSPDTQYFGPGTRLTVL.

The chain links TRBV15 to TRBJ1-2; D is uncertain. Germline CDR1 and CDR2: LNHNV and YYDKDF (reference sequence). CDR3 size: 13 residues. V shed 0 bases and J shed 8 bases, with 10 bases lying between them. Here the CDR3 reads CATSRDPTRGYTF. DNA of the CDR3: TGTGCCACCAGCAGAGACCCGACGAGGGGCTACACCTTC. The entire variable domain, with the rest obtained from reference TRBV15 and TRBJ1-2, is as follows: DAMVIQNPRYQVTQFGKPVTLSCSQTLNHNVMYWYQQKSSQAPKLLFHYYDKDFNNEADTPDNFQSRRPNTSFCFLDIRSPGLGDTAMYLCATSRDPTRGYTFGSGTRLTVV.

This chain links TRBV9 with TRBJ2-3; TRBD1 matches 7 bases. Germline V CDR1 and CDR2: SGDLS, YYNGEE. V dropped 3 bases and J dropped 6; count of bases not matched to a gene: 10. The length of the CDR3 is 15 residues. CDR3 DNA: TGTGCCAGCAGCGGAGACAGGGCCGTGGCGGATACGCAGTATTTT. Protein sequence: CASSGDRAVADTQYF.

This chain joins TRBV19 and TRBJ1-1, with no clear D. There are 15 residues in the CDR3. The ends were cut back, 4 bases at V and 1 base at J, with 13 bases in the middle. The V gene's germline CDR1 is LNHDA and CDR2 SQIVND (reference sequence). The CDR3 reads CASSTGLTRNTEAFF. DNA of the CDR3: TGTGCCAGTAGTACCGGACTGACACGGAACACTGAAGCTTTCTTT. Supplemented by reference TRBV19 and TRBJ1-1, the full variable domain reads DGGITQSPKYLFRKEGQNVTLSCEQNLNHDAMYWYRQDPGQGLRLIYYSQIVNDFQKGDIAEGYSVSREKKESFPLTVTSAQKNPTAFYLCASSTGLTRNTEAFFGQGTRLTVV.

This clone was seen more than once but under ten times. This rearrangement joins TRBV27 to TRBJ1-1; the D is unclear. CDR1 and CDR2 (germline): MNHEY, SMNVEV (reference sequence). V dropped 3 bases and J dropped 8 bases, with 10 bases sitting between them. This CDR3 comprises 12 residues. CDR3 nucleotide sequence: TGTGCCAGCAGTTTTACCGGGAGAGAAGCTTTCTTT. It is translated as CASSFTGREAFF.

This clone was detected once. DNA of the CDR3: TGCGCCAGCAGCCAGGCGGCACAGGACACAGATACGCAGTATTTT. It translates to CASSQAAQDTDTQYF. This chain connects TRBV4-3 to TRBJ2-3; maybe TRBD1 (5 bases). CDR3 length: 15 amino acids. Trimming stripped 3 bases from V and 2 bases from J, with 12 bases between. CDR1 is LGHNA and CDR2 is YSLEER in the germline V gene.